This T cell receptor beta chain is drawn from a study of cytomegalovirus exposure and HLA in healthy donors. Turning to the study itself: A data release that came early held approximately 85 million unique TCRs from HLA-typed donors.

These donors counted as nominally healthy when sampled, but unrecorded immune exposures were likely. The CDR3 has 15 amino acids. CDR1 and CDR2 from the germline V gene are MNHNS and SASEGT. Trimming cost V 4 bases and J 7 bases; bases outside gene matches: 5. This clone was counted only a few times. As yet, its antigen is unknown. The PCR contained 60 Vbeta and 13 Jbeta primers. Some clones are missing from TCRdb's copy, which holds only in-frame ones; the method was immunoSEQ multiplex PCR. In the table there are about 69,000 clones, about 75% of which are singletons. The study, taken as a whole, reports: Listed as cytomegalovirus-associated were 150 to 200 TCR beta chains. With later analysis, a missense DCLRE1C variant became linked to TCR beta V- and J-gene trimming.

The chain joins TRBV6-1 to TRBJ1-6; TRBD1 matches 9 bases. Sequencing used PBMCs. The sequence was collected from a man aged 18-30 years in good health and CMV-seronegative. The CDR3 sequence: CASSGDRVTNSPLHF. As DNA, the CDR3 is TGTGCCAGCAGTGGGGACAGGGTGACAAATTCACCCCTCCACTTT.